Below are 6 T cell receptor beta chains sequenced from a single sample in a study of tumor and adjacent non-tumor tissue in lung cancer. This sample's RNA came from whole unsorted tissue. A modified ARM-PCR protocol with three rounds of nested PCR amplified TCRbeta. TCRdb reanalysed the multiplex PCR reads using MiXCR and keeps one entry per CDR3 protein. The data show tens of thousands of distinct CDR3 sequences, 75% to 90% seen once. Sequenced input: lung tumor tissue. These receptors were collected from a woman aged 45-60 years with non-small cell lung cancer.

With regard to this clonotype: One junction end disagrees with the germline gene, perhaps due to a read error. The chain recombines TRBV6-6 with TRBJ1-4; tentative D call: TRBD1 (5 bases). The CDR3 runs 15 residues. Germline CDR1 and CDR2: MNHNY and SVGAGI (reference sequence). DNA of the CDR3: TGTTCCAGTATTTCCCCCCGAGGGGTTAATGAAAAACTGTTTTTT. It codes for CSSISPRGVNEKLFF.

A note on this clonotype: A read error may explain this, as a much larger clone is one base away. The chain combines TRBV4-2 with TRBJ1-1; 9 nucleotides line up with TRBD1. Germline CDR1 reads LGHNA; CDR2 reads YNFKEQ. This CDR3 comprises 14 residues. V dropped 4 bases and J dropped 12; count of bases not matched to a gene: 12. In nucleotides, the CDR3 is TGTGCCAGCAGCCTCATCTCGGGACAGGGAGTGCCTTTCTTT. This gives the protein CASSLISGQGVPFF.

This clonotype was detected only once. Here the CDR3 DNA reads TGTGCCACCAATGACCGGGCCCCAGCTAATGAAAAACTGTTTTTT. Its translation is CATNDRAPANEKLFF. This chain uses TRBV6-1 with TRBJ1-4, with D hard to call. From germline, CDR1 is MNHNS and CDR2 SASEGT. Trimming took off 10 bases at V and 3 bases at J, with 18 bases between the two ends. The CDR3 contains 15 residues.

As to this clonotype: A single base separates this from a much larger clone, so it may be a read error. The rearrangement joins TRBV20-1 to TRBJ2-5, with 9 positions matching TRBD2. Germline assignment: CDR1 DFQATT and CDR2 SNEGSKA (reference sequence). The CDR3 extends over 15 amino acids. CDR3 loop: CIASTASGNQETQYF. The CDR3 nucleotides are TGCATTGCTAGCACGGCTAGCGGGAACCAAGAGACCCAGTACTTC.

Comments on this clonotype: An end of the junction does not agree with germline; a read error may underlie this. The chain uses TRBV6-1 and TRBJ2-7, with D hard to call. The CDR3 has 14 residues. Germline V gene lookup returns CDR1 MNHNS and CDR2 SASEGT. CDR3 residues: CASCEGSWAGEQYF. The CDR3 nucleotides read TGTGCCAGCTGTGAAGGGTCATGGGCCGGAGAGCAGTACTTC.

As concerns this clonotype: At one boundary the junction diverges from the germline segment, which might be a read error. The chain couples TRBV4-1 to TRBJ2-7; the D is unclear. CDR1 is MGHRA and CDR2 is YSYEKL in the germline V gene. The CDR3 consists of 15 residues. DNA for the CDR3: TGCGCCAACAGCCAGTTAGCAGGAGTATGGTACGAGCAGTACTTC. Translating gives CANSQLAGVWYEQYF.